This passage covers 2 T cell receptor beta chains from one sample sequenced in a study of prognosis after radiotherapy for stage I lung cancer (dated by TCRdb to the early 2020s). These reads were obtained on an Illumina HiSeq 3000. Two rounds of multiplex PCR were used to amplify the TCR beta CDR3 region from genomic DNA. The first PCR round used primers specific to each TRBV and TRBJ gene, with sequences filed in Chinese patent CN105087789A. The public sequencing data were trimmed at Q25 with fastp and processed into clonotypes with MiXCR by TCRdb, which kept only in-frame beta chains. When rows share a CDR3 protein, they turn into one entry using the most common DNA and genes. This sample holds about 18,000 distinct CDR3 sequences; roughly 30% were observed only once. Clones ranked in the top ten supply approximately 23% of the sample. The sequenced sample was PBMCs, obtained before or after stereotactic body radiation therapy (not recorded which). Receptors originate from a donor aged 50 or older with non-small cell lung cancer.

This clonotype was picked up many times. The CDR3 protein is CASSFYRASEVFF. CDR3 sequence (DNA): TGTGCCAGCAGCTTCTATCGAGCCTCAGAGGTGTTTTTT. The chain employs TRBV7-9 and TRBJ1-4; no firm D call. This CDR3 contains 13 residues. V was pared by 3 bases and J by 15 bases, with 17 bases between. Germline loops: CDR1 SEHNR, CDR2 FQNEAQ (reference sequence).

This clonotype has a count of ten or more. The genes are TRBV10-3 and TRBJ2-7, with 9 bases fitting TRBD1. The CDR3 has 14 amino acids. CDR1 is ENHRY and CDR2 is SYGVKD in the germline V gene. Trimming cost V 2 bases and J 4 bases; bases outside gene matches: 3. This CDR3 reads CAISERGTGYEQYF. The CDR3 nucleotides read TGTGCCATCAGTGAGCGAGGGACAGGGTACGAGCAGTACTTC.